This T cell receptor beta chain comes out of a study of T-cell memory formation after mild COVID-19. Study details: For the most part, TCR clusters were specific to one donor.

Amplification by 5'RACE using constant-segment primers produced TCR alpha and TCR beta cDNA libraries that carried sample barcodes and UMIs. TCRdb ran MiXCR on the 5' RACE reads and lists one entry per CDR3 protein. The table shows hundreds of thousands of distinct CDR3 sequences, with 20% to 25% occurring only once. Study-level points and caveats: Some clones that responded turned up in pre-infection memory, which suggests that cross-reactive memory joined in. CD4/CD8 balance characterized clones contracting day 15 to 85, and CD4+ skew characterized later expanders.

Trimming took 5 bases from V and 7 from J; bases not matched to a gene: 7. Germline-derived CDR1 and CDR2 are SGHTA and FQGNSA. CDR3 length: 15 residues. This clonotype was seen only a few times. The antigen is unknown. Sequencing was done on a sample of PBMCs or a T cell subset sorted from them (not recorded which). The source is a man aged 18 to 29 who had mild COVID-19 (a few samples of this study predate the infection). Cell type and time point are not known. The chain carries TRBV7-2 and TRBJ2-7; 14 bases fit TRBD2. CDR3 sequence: CASSQTSGGAREQYF. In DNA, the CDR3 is TGTGCCAGCAGCCAGACTAGCGGGGGGGCTCGGGAGCAGTACTTC.